Following are 24 T cell receptor beta chains from one sample sequenced in a study of T cell responses to AZD1222 COVID-19 vaccine. Profiled with immunoSEQ multiplex PCR; TCRdb holds only in-frame clones, not every one. Of 100,000 to 150,000 clones listed, about 85% were seen once; the top ten hold roughly 4%. The starting material was peripheral blood, obtained 28 days after the second AZD1222 dose. The receptors derive from an adult who received the AZD1222 COVID-19 vaccine.

This sequence joins TRBV6-4 and TRBJ2-7; a possible D gene is TRBD1 (6 bases). The V gene lost 6 bases and the J gene lost 2 bases, with 23 bases spanning the gap. The CDR3 totals 17 residues. Germline V gene lookup returns CDR1 MRHNA and CDR2 SNTAGT. This CDR3 is CASRYGKQGAGAYEQYF. As DNA, the CDR3 is TGTGCCAGCAGATACGGCAAACAGGGTGCTGGGGCCTACGAGCAGTACTTC.

V is TRBV5-4 and J is TRBJ1-1; D perhaps matches TRBD1 (5 bases). The germline V gene has CDR1 SGHNT and CDR2 YYREEE (reference sequence). The CDR3 contains 15 residues. V was cut by 1 base and J by 6 bases, with 16 bases left in between. The CDR3 region is CASSLSVGVESEAFF. Here the CDR3 DNA reads TGTGCCAGCAGCTTGTCGGTAGGGGTGGAGTCTGAAGCTTTCTTT. The variable domain in full, with the rest retrieved from reference TRBV5-4 and TRBJ1-1, is ETGVTQSPTHLIKTRGQQVTLRCSSQSGHNTVSWYQQALGQGPQFIFQYYREEENGRGNFPPRFSGLQFPNYSSELNVNALELDDSALYLCASSLSVGVESEAFFGQGTRLTVV.

V usage is TRBV3-1 (or the pseudogene TRBV3-2) and J usage is TRBJ2-1; no clear D. Germline assignment: CDR1 LGHDT and CDR2 YNNKEL (reference sequence). The ends were cut back, 3 bases at V and 10 bases at J, with 7 bases in the middle. This CDR3 comprises 11 residues. CDR3 nucleotide sequence: TGTGCCAGCAGCCATTCTAGGGAGCAGTTCTTC. It encodes CASSHSREQFF.

The J gene is TRBJ1-2, the V gene TRBV19; 8 bases align to TRBD1. Germline values: CDR1 LNHDA, CDR2 SQIVND (reference sequence). Trimming cost V 3 bases and J 3 bases; bases outside gene matches: 6. CDR3 length: 15 residues. In DNA, the CDR3 is TGTGCCAGTAGTATGGCCGGGACAGGATACTATGGCTACACCTTC. Protein: CASSMAGTGYYGYTF.

The CDR3 loop reads CASSSGTGSRGGYTF. The CDR3 DNA follows: TGCGCCAGCAGCTCAGGGACAGGATCACGCGGTGGCTACACCTTC. The chain combines TRBV5-1 with TRBJ1-2; 8 bases map to TRBD1. Germline V lookup: CDR1 SGHRS, CDR2 YFSETQ. The CDR3 has 15 amino acids. J gave up 7 bases and V 3 bases, and 11 bases lay outside the gene matches.

The chain combines TRBV18 with TRBJ1-1, with unresolved D. CDR1 and CDR2 from the germline V gene are KGHSH and LQKENI. The V and J ends lost 0 bases and 4 bases respectively, with 9 bases between them. The CDR3 totals 14 residues. The CDR3 protein is CASSPPMQVTEAFF. The CDR3 nucleotides are TGTGCCAGCTCACCACCTATGCAGGTCACTGAAGCTTTCTTT.

This chain uses TRBV24-1 with TRBJ1-3; weak D call: TRBD1 (5 bases). The CDR3 loop spans 16 amino acids. CDR1 and CDR2 (germline): KGHDR, SFDVKD. V was trimmed by 4 bases and J by 1 base, leaving 13 bases between them. The CDR3 here is CATSDGQIGSGNTIYF. The CDR3 bases are TGTGCCACCAGTGACGGACAAATTGGATCTGGAAACACCATATATTTT.

V is TRBV2 and J is TRBJ1-2; D remains unclear. CDR1 SNHLY and CDR2 FYNNEI come from the germline V gene. V lost 11 bases and J 3 bases, leaving 13 bases between the germline ends. This CDR3 spans 12 amino acids. This CDR3 is CAGRTDDYGYTF. CDR3 nucleotide sequence: TGTGCCGGCCGGACTGACGACTATGGCTACACCTTC.

The chain joins TRBV6-2 or TRBV6-3 to TRBJ2-3; 9 bases align to TRBD2. The CDR3 runs to 17 residues. J was trimmed by 1 base and V by 2 bases; bases with no gene match: 7. The germline CDR1 and CDR2 sequences are MNHEY and SVGEGT. CDR3 sequence (DNA): TGTGCCAGCAGTTACGCGGGCGGGGGGGTTGGCACAGATACGCAGTATTTT. Translated, it gives CASSYAGGGVGTDTQYF.

The genes are TRBV3-1 (or the pseudogene TRBV3-2) and TRBJ2-2, with 10 bases that match TRBD2. V was clipped by 4 bases and J by 0 bases; unmatched bases: 2. CDR1 is LGHDT and CDR2 is YNNKEL in the germline V gene (reference sequence). CDR3 size: 16 residues. CDR3 nucleotides: TGTGCCAGCAGCCGCACTAGCGGGGCGAACACCGGGGAGCTGTTTTTT. Amino acid sequence: CASSRTSGANTGELFF.

V gene TRBV21-1 combines with J gene TRBJ2-7; TRBD1 is taken as the D call from the table, unchecked against the DNA. TRBV21-1 is classified as a pseudogene. The CDR3 sequence is 14 residues long. For the CDR3, the DNA is TGTGCCAGCAGCAAAGTACAGGGTCCCTACGAGCAGTACTTC. Translated: CASSKVQGPYEQYF.

This clone was picked up one time. The chain carries TRBV11-3 and TRBJ2-3, with D perhaps being TRBD1 or TRBD2 (5 bases each). Trimming stripped 1 base from V and 2 bases from J, with 13 bases between. The CDR3 contains 16 residues. The germline CDR1 and CDR2 sequences are SGHNT and YENEEA. Here the CDR3 reads CASSLGGTGPTDTQYF. CDR3 coding DNA: TGTGCCAGCAGCTTAGGGGGAACGGGGCCCACAGATACGCAGTATTTT. The complete variable domain, with remaining parts taken from reference TRBV11-3 and TRBJ2-3, reads EAGVVQSPRYKIIEKKQPVAFWCNPISGHNTLYWYLQNLGQGPELLIRYENEEAVDDSQLPKDRFSAERLKGVDSTLKIQPAELGDSAVYLCASSLGGTGPTDTQYFGPGTRLTVL.

This chain links TRBV7-9 with TRBJ1-2, with D perhaps matching TRBD1 (6 bases). The CDR3 extends over 14 amino acids. Deletions cut 5 bases from V and 0 bases from J, with 10 bases between. Germline V CDR1 and CDR2: SEHNR, FQNEAQ (reference sequence). The DNA for the CDR3 is TGTGCCAGCAGCAGGGGGGACGCTAACTATGGCTACACCTTC. Translating it yields CASSRGDANYGYTF.

The gene calls are TRBV6-6 and TRBJ1-6, with no clear D. Trimming took 4 bases from V and 8 from J, leaving 6 bases between them. The CDR3 loop spans 12 amino acids. Germline V gene sequence: CDR1 MNHNY, CDR2 SVGAGI (reference sequence). The CDR3 is CASSFRDSPLHF. The DNA for the CDR3 is TGTGCCAGCAGTTTTCGCGATTCACCCCTCCACTTT.

This clone was seen once. The gene calls are TRBV6-6 and TRBJ2-7; tentative D call: TRBD1 (6 bases). This CDR3 region has 13 residues. V lost 2 bases and J lost 2, with 7 bases in between. Germline loops: CDR1 MNHNY, CDR2 SVGAGI (reference sequence). CDR3 residues: CASSYDRTYEQYF. The DNA of the CDR3 is TGTGCCAGCAGTTACGACAGGACCTACGAGCAGTACTTC.

The chain links TRBV15 to TRBJ1-4, with a possible D match to TRBD1 (5 bases). Trimming shortened V by 3 bases and J by 0 bases, and 8 bases separated the two germline ends. The CDR3 is 15 residues long. The V gene's germline CDR1 is LNHNV and CDR2 YYDKDF (reference sequence). CDR3 nucleotide sequence: TGTGCCACCAGCAGGGGGCGGGCAACTAATGAAAAACTGTTTTTT. It codes for CATSRGRATNEKLFF.

The genes are TRBV2 and TRBJ1-6; a possible D gene is TRBD1 (5 bases). CDR1 and CDR2 (germline): SNHLY, FYNNEI. Trimming cost V 7 bases and J 9 bases, with 16 bases left between them. The CDR3 runs 14 residues. The CDR3 DNA is TGTGCCAGCATAAAACAGGCATCTGGTTCACCCCTCCACTTT. Its protein product is CASIKQASGSPLHF.

Points on this clone: One end of the junction is discordant with germline, which a read error may explain. The chain links TRBV7-2 to TRBJ1-2, with D tentatively TRBD1 (6 bases). The germline gives CDR1 SGHTA, CDR2 FQGNSA. The CDR3 runs to 13 residues. CDR3 nucleotide sequence: TGTGCCAGCAGCTTAGACTGGCAGGGGCAAAGGCCTTTC. Encoded protein: CASSLDWQGQRPF.

J is TRBJ2-1 and V is TRBV11-2; maybe TRBD1 (6 bases). This CDR3 spans 15 amino acids. The V end lost 5 bases, the J end lost 10 bases, and 21 bases lay between the germline ends. CDR1 SGHAT and CDR2 FQNNGV come from the germline V gene. DNA for the CDR3: TGTGCCAGCAGCCCTACCGCTCTTTCAGGGGCCGAGCAGTTCTTC. Translating it yields CASSPTALSGAEQFF.

The CDR3 loop is CASSPPDKVNTEAFF. CDR3 in DNA: TGTGCCAGCTCACCACCGGACAAAGTGAACACTGAAGCTTTCTTT. The gene calls are TRBV18 and TRBJ1-1; D may be TRBD1 (5 bases). CDR1 KGHSH and CDR2 LQKENI come from the germline V gene. Trimming took 0 bases from V and 0 from J, leaving 8 bases between them. The CDR3 consists of 15 residues.

V and J are TRBV7-2 and TRBJ2-1; D is undetermined. The CDR3 is made up of 11 amino acids. Trimming took 2 bases from V and 9 from J, leaving 5 bases between them. Germline-derived CDR1 and CDR2 are SGHTA and FQGNSA. CDR3 nucleotide sequence: TGTGCCAGCAGCTTAATGTTTGAGCAGTTCTTC. Translating gives CASSLMFEQFF.

The chain links TRBV5-4 to TRBJ1-2, with D possibly being TRBD1 (5 bases). The germline gives CDR1 SGHNT, CDR2 YYREEE (reference sequence). There are 13 residues in the CDR3. V was cut by 1 base and J by 5 bases, with 9 bases left in between. The CDR3 nucleotides are TGTGCCAGCAGCTTGCAGGGTGGGTATGGCTACACCTTC. Amino acid sequence: CASSLQGGYGYTF.

The rearrangement joins TRBV9 to TRBJ2-5; no clear D gene. This CDR3 spans 15 amino acids. Germline V gene sequence: CDR1 SGDLS, CDR2 YYNGEE. With 0 bases removed from V and 1 base from J, the gap between germline ends came to 10 bases. This CDR3 reads CASSVGGVLQETQYF. In DNA form, the CDR3 reads TGTGCCAGCAGCGTAGGCGGCGTACTCCAAGAGACCCAGTACTTC.

The chain employs TRBV10-2 and TRBJ1-5; 9 nucleotides align to TRBD1. V was pared by 5 bases and J by 7 bases, with 6 bases of the junction left unmatched. The CDR3 totals 14 residues. Germline V gives CDR1 WSHSY, CDR2 SAAADI. The CDR3 DNA follows: TGCGCCAGCAGTACAGGGGGCTTAGGCCAGCCCCAGCATTTT. It specifies CASSTGGLGQPQHF.